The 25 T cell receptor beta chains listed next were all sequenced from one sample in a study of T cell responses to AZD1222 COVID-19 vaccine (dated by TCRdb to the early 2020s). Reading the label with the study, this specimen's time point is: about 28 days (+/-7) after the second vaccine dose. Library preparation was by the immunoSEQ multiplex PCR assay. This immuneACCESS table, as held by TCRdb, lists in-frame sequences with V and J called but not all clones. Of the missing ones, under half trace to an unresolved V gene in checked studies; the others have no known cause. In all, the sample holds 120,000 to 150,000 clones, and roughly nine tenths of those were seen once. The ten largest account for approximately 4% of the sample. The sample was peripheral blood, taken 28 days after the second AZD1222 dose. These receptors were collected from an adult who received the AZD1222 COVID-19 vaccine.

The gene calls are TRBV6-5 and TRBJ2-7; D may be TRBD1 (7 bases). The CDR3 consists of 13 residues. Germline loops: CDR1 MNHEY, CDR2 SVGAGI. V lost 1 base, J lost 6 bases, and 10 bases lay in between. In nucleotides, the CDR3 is TGTGCCAGCAGTTACTTCCAGGGGGGCGAGCAGTACTTC. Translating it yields CASSYFQGGEQYF.

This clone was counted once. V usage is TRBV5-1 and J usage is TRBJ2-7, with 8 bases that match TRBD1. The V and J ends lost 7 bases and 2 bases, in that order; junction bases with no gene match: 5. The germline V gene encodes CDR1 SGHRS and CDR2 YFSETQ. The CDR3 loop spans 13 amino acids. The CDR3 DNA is TGCGCCAGCCGGACAGGGTCCACCTACGAGCAGTACTTC. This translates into CASRTGSTYEQYF.

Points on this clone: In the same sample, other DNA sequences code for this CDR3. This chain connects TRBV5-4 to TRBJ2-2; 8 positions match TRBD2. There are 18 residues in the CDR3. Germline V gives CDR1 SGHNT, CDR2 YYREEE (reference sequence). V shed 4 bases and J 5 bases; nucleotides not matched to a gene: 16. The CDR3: CASSPGARGGRWTGELFF. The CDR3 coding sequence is TGTGCCAGCAGCCCCGGCGCCCGGGGGGGTAGATGGACCGGGGAGCTGTTTTTT. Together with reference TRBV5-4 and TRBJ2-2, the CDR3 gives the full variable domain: ETGVTQSPTHLIKTRGQQVTLRCSSQSGHNTVSWYQQALGQGPQFIFQYYREEENGRGNFPPRFSGLQFPNYSSELNVNALELDDSALYLCASSPGARGGRWTGELFFGEGSRLTVL.

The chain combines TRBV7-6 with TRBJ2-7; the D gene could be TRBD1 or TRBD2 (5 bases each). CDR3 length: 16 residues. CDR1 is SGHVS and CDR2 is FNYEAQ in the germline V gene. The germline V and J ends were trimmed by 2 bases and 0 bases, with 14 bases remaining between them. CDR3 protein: CASSLTPGRASYEQYF. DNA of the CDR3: TGTGCCAGCAGCTTAACCCCGGGACGGGCCTCCTACGAGCAGTACTTC.

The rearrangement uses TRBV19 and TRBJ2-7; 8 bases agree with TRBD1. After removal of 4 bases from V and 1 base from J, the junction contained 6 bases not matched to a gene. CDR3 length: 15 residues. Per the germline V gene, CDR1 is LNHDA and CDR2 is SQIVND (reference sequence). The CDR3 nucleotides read TGTGCCAGTAGTACCCGGACAGGGTATTCCTACGAGCAGTACTTC. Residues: CASSTRTGYSYEQYF.

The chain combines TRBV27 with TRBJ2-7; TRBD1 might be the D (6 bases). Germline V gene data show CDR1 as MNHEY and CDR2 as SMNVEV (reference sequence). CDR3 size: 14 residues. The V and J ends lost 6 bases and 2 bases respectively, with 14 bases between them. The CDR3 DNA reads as TGTGCCAGCAGGTACAGGGTTACACCCTACGAGCAGTACTTC. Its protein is CASRYRVTPYEQYF.

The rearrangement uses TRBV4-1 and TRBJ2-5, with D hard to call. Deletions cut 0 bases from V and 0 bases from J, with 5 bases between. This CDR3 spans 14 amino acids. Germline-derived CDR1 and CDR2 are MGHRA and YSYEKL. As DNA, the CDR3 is TGCGCCAGCAGCCAAGATACCTACCAAGAGACCCAGTACTTC. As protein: CASSQDTYQETQYF.

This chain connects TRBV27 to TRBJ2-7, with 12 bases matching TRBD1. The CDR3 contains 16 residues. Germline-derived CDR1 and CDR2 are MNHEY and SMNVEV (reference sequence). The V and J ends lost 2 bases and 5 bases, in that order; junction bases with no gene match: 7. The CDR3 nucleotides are TGTGCCAGCAGTTTAGGACCGGGACAGGGGGCGGACGAGCAGTACTTC. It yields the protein CASSLGPGQGADEQYF.

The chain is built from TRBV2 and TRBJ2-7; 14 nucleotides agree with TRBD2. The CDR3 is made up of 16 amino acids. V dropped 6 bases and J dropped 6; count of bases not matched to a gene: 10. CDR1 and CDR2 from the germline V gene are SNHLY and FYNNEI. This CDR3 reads CASSGLAGGSRGEQYF. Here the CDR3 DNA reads TGTGCCAGCAGCGGACTAGCGGGAGGTTCCCGTGGCGAGCAGTACTTC. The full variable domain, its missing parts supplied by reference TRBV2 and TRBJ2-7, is EPEVTQTPSHQVTQMGQEVILRCVPISNHLYFYWYRQILGQKVEFLVSFYNNEISEKSEIFDDQFSVERPDGSNFTLKIRSTKLEDSAMYFCASSGLAGGSRGEQYFGPGTRLTVT.

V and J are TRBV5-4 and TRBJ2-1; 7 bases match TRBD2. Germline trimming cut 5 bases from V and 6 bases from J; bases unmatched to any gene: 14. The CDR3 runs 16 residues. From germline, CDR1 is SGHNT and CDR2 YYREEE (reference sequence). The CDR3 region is CASSWGSLADLNEQFF. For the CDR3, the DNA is TGTGCCAGCAGTTGGGGTAGTCTAGCGGACCTCAATGAGCAGTTCTTC.

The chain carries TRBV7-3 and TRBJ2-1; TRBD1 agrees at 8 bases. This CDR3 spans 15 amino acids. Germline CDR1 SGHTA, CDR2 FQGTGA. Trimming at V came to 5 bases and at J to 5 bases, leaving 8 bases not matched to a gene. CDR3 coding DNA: TGTGCCAGCAGCGAAAGGACAGGGTTGGACAATGAGCAGTTCTTC. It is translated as CASSERTGLDNEQFF.

The CDR3 loop is CASSIGGSPLHF. Written as DNA, the CDR3 is TGTGCCAGTAGTATAGGGGGTTCACCCCTCCACTTT. V is TRBV19 and J is TRBJ1-6; D gene unclear. The ends were cut back, 1 base at V and 9 bases at J, with 4 bases in the middle. The length of the CDR3 is 12 residues. The germline CDR1 and CDR2 sequences are LNHDA and SQIVND (reference sequence).

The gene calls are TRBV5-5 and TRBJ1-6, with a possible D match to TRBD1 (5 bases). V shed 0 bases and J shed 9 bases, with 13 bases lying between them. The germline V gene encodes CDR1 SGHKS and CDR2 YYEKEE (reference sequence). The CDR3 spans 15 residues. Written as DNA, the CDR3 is TGTGCCAGCAGCTTGGTCACCCACCAGGGTTCACCCCTCCACTTT. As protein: CASSLVTHQGSPLHF. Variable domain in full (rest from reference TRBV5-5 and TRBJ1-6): DAGVTQSPTHLIKTRGQQVTLRCSPISGHKSVSWYQQVLGQGPQFIFQYYEKEERGRGNFPDRFSARQFPNYSSELNVNALLLGDSALYLCASSLVTHQGSPLHFGNGTRLTVT.

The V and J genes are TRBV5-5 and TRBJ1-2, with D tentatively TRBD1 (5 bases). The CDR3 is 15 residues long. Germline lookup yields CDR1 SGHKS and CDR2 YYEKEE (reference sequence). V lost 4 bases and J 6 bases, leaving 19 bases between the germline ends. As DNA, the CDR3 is TGTGCCAGCAGCGCGGAGGACCCCTCCAGGGATGGCTACACCTTC. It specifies CASSAEDPSRDGYTF.

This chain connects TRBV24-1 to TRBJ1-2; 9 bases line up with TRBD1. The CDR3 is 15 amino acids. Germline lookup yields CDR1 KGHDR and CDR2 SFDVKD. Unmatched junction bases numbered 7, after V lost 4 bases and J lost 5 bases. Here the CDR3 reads CATSDIDGQGYGYTF. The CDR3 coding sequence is TGTGCCACCAGTGACATAGACGGACAGGGGTATGGCTACACCTTC.

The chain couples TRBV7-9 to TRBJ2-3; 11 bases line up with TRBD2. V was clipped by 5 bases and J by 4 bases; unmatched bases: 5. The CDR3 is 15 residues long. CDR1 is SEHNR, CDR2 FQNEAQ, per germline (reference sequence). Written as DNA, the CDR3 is TGTGCCAGCAGCACTAGCGGGAGCTCGGCAGATACGCAGTATTTT. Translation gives CASSTSGSSADTQYF.

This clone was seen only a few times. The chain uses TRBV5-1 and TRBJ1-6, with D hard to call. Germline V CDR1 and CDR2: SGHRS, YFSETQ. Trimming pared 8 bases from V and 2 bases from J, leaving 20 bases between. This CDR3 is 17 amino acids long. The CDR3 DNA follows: TGCGCCAGTAATCGGGCCTTCAGTAGGACCTATAATTCACCCCTCCACTTT. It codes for CASNRAFSRTYNSPLHF.

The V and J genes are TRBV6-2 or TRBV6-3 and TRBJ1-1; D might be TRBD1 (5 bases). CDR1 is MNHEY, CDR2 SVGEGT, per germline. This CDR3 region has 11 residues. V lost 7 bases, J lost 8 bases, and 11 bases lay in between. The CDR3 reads CASTPGTEAFF. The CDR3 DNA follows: TGTGCCAGCACCCCCGGGACCGAAGCTTTCTTT.

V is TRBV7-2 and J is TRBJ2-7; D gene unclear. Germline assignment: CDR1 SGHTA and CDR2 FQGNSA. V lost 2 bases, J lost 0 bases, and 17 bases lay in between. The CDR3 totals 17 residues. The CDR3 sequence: CASSLSPREEISYEQYF. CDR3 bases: TGTGCCAGCAGCTTATCCCCCAGAGAGGAGATCTCCTACGAGCAGTACTTC.

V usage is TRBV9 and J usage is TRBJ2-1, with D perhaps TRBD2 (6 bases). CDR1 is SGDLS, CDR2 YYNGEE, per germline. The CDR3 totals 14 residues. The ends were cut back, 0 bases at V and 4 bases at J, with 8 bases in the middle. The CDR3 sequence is CASSVGGNYNEQFF. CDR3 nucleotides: TGTGCCAGCAGCGTAGGCGGGAATTACAATGAGCAGTTCTTC.

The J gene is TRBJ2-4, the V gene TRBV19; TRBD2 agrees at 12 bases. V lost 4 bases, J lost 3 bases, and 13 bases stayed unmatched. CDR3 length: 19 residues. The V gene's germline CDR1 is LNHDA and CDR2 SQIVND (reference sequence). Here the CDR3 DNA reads TGTGCCAGTAGTACGCGCGGGACTAGCGGGTCTAAAGGCAAAAACATTCAGTACTTC. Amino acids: CASSTRGTSGSKGKNIQYF. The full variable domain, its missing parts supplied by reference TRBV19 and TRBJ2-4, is DGGITQSPKYLFRKEGQNVTLSCEQNLNHDAMYWYRQDPGQGLRLIYYSQIVNDFQKGDIAEGYSVSREKKESFPLTVTSAQKNPTAFYLCASSTRGTSGSKGKNIQYFGAGTRLSVL.

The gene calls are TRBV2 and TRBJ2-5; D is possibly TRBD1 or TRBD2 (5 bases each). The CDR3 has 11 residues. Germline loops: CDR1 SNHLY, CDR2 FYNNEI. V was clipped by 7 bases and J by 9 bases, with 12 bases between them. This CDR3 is CASTGQAAQYF. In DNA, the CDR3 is TGTGCCAGCACTGGACAAGCGGCCCAGTACTTC.

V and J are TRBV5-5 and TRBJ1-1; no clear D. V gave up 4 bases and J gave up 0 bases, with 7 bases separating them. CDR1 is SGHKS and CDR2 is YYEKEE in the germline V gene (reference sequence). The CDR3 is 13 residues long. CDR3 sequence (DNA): TGTGCCAGCAGCCCCACCATGAACACTGAAGCTTTCTTT. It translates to CASSPTMNTEAFF.

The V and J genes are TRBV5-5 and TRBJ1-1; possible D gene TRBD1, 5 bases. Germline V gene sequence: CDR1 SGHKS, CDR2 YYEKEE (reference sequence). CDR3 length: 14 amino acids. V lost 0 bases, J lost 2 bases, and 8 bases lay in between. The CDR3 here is CASSLVGGNTEAFF. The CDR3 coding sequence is TGTGCCAGCAGCTTGGTGGGGGGTAACACTGAAGCTTTCTTT.

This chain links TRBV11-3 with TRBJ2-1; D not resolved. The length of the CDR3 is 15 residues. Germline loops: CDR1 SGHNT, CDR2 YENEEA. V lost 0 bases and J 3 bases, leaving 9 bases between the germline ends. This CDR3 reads CASSLESGRYNEQFF. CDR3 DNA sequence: TGTGCCAGCAGCTTAGAGTCGGGTCGCTACAATGAGCAGTTCTTC.